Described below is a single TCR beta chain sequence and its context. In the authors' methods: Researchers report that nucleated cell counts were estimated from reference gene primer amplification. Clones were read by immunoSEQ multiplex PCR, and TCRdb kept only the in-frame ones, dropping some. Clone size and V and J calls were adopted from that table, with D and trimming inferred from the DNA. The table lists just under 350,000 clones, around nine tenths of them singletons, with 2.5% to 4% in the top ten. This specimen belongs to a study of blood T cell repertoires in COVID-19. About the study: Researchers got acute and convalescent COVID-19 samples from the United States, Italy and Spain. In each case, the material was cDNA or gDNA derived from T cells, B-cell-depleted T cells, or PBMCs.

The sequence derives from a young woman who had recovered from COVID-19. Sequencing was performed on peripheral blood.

CDR3 protein: CAGGGATSYNEQFF. The DNA of the CDR3 is TGTGCAGGGGGGGGAGCGACCTCCTACAATGAGCAGTTCTTC. V gene TRBV11-2 combines with J gene TRBJ2-1, with D possibly matching TRBD2 (7 bases). This CDR3 spans 14 amino acids. Per the germline V gene, CDR1 is SGHAT and CDR2 is FQNNGV.